Listed below are T cell receptor beta chains from one sample, sequenced in a study of blood T cell repertoires in COVID-19. Profiled with immunoSEQ multiplex PCR; TCRdb holds only in-frame clones, not every one. The data contain roughly 230,000 clones, roughly 84% of them singletons. Sample: PBMCs or T cells enriched from blood (not recorded which). Source of these receptors: a woman between 45 and 60 years old who had been exposed to COVID-19. Both conserved end residues are trimmed from each CDR3. The order of the fields is V gene, J gene, CDR3 protein.

TRBV6-5	TRBJ2-3	ASSLAGGGDTQY
TRBV28	TRBJ1-2	ASSSFEGQGNGYT
TRBV10-2	TRBJ2-2	ASIHPGTSVTGELF
TRBV5-4	TRBJ2-5	ASSLEPAGRETQY
TRBV5-1	TRBJ1-1	ASSGTALNTEAF
TRBV7-2	TRBJ2-7	ASSAAGRSSYEQY
TRBV11-2	TRBJ1-1	ASSLAVNTEAF
TRBV18	TRBJ1-5	ASSSSDRHSNQPQH
TRBV27	TRBJ2-1	ASSFDRGLYNEQF
TRBV9	TRBJ2-1	ASSVGSGEDNEQF
TRBV5-1	TRBJ1-1	ASSVRPQGADTEAF
TRBV6-1	TRBJ2-5	ASSGGSGTLKTETQY
TRBV5-6	TRBJ1-6	ASSSPRGQGPNRASPLH
TRBV5-1	TRBJ2-5	ASSLTSGGAGETQY
TRBV9	TRBJ2-3	ASSPGGYTDTQY
TRBV3-1/TRBV3-2	TRBJ1-2	ASSQDGYGYT
TRBV24-1	TRBJ1-5	ATSDPGHGVGQPQH
TRBV30	TRBJ1-6	AWRPSGGWSYNSPLH
TRBV7-6	TRBJ2-2	ASSSSVGGTGELF
TRBV10-3	TRBJ1-1	ASRIGTMGKNTEAF
TRBV7-9	TRBJ1-5	ASSLGTGAEVTQH
TRBV24-1	TRBJ1-5	ATSEGSGGHQPQH
TRBV4-1	TRBJ2-7	ASSPGQEPTYEQY
TRBV5-1	TRBJ1-4	ASSLEGAVSNEKLF
TRBV5-1	TRBJ2-2	ASSLGASSSGELF
TRBV6-2/TRBV6-3	TRBJ2-1	ASSYSPGAYNEQF
TRBV4-3	TRBJ2-7	ASSLGGSSYEQY
TRBV19	TRBJ1-4	ASSSSREYNEKLF
TRBV7-2	TRBJ1-2	ASTTSGGAEGYT
TRBV7-3	TRBJ1-1	ASSPNAGAAKAF
TRBV13	TRBJ2-1	ASSWERGGPYNEQF
TRBV7-8	TRBJ1-3	ASSLGGTGAGNTIY
TRBV10-3	TRBJ1-6	AISESQGAGYNSPLH
TRBV24-1	TRBJ2-1	ATSDLAGASNEQF
TRBV19	TRBJ1-6	ATSDKRNSPLH
TRBV19	TRBJ2-3	ASSLETGGITDTQY
TRBV18	TRBJ2-2	ASSPRGLGTGELF